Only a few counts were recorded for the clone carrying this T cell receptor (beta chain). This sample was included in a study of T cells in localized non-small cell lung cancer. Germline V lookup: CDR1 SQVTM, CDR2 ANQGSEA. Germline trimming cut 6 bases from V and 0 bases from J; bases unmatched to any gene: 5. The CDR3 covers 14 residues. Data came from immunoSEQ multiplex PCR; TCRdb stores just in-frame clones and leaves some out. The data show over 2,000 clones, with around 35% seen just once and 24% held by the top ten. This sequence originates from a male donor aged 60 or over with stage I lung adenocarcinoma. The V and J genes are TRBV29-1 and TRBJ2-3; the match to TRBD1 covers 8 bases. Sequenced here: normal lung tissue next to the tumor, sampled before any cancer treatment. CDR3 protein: CSVPGTGSTDTQYF. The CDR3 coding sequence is TGCAGCGTCCCCGGGACAGGAAGCACAGATACGCAGTATTTT.